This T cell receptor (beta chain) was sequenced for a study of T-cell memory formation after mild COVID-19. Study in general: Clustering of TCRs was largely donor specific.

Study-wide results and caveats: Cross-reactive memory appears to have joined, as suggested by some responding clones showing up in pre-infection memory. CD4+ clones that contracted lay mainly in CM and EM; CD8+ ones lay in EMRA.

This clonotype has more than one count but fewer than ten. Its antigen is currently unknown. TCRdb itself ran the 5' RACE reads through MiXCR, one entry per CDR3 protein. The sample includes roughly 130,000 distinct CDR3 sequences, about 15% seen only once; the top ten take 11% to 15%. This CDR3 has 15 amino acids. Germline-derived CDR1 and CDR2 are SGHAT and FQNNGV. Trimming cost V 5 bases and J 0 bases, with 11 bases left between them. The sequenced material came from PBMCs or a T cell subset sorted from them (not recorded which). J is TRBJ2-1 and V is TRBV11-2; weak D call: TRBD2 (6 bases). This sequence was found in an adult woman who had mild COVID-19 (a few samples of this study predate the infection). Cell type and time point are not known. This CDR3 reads CASSRPTSSYNEQFF. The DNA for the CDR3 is TGTGCCAGCAGCCGTCCGACTAGCTCCTACAATGAGCAGTTCTTC.